A selection of T cell receptor beta chains follows, all from one sample in a study of cytomegalovirus exposure and HLA in healthy donors. TCRdb's copy holds only in-frame clones and misses some; the assay was immunoSEQ multiplex PCR. The table lists 75,000 to 85,000 clones, 80% of them singletons, with approximately 1% in the top ten. The sample consisted of PBMCs. The receptors shown here come from a male donor in good health and CMV-seronegative. Each CDR3 is given with its conserved first and last residue. Where a row states a size, it is once, few, many or the class of an expanded clone; other rows omit it.

NA TRBJ2-7 TRBV6-5 CASSRIRGSSYEQYF
NA TRBJ2-7 TRBV5-4 CASGTESYEQYF
NA TRBJ2-7 TRBV28 CASSLEQETYEQYF
NA TRBJ2-5 TRBV4-1 CASSLYPPGQLQETQYF
NA TRBJ2-1 TRBV5-1 CASTTASGSGMYNEQFF
NA TRBJ1-4 TRBV6-5 CASSYSSAGDEKLFF
NA TRBJ1-2 TRBV15 CATSGDRGFTEGYTF
NA TRBJ2-7 TRBV28 CASSLHSLTYEQYF
NA TRBJ1-3 TRBV19 CASSIKPDRESGNTIYF
once TRBJ1-1 TRBV9 CASSVGDRLNTEAFF
NA TRBJ1-5 TRBV7-9 CASSSGTVLRPQHF
NA TRBJ2-7 TRBV29-1 CSVGGAGGTYEQYF
NA TRBJ2-3 TRBV7-2 CASSPRLGGGAGADTQYF
NA TRBJ1-2 TRBV4-2 CASSQDLNGVAYGYTF
NA TRBJ2-2 TRBV7-6 CASSPRLAVGTGELFF
once TRBJ1-2 TRBV5-1 CASSPAEYYGYTF
NA TRBJ2-5 TRBV19 CASSTGQGTGLETQYF
NA TRBJ2-7 TRBV7-8 CASSLAGRSYEQYF
NA TRBJ2-2 TRBV9 CASNRETGELFF
once TRBJ1-2 TRBV2 CASINEQGAWYGYTF
NA TRBJ1-2 TRBV5-1 CASSLQGHDGYTF